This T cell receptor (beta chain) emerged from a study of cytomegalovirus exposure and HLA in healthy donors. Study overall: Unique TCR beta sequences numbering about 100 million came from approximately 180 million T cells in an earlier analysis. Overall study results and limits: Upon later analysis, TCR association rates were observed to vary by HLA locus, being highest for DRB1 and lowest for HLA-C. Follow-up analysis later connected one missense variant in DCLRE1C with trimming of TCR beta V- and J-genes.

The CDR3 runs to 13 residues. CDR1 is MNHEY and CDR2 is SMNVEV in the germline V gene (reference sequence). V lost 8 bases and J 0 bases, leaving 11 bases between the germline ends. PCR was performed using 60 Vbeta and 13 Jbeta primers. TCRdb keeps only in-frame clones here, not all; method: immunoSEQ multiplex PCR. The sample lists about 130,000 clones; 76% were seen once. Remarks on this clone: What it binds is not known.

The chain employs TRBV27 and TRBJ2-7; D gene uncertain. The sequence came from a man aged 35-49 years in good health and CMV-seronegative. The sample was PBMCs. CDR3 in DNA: TGTGCCAGCTGGGCAGGAACCTCCTACGAGCAGTACTTC. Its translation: CASWAGTSYEQYF.